Listed below are T cell receptor beta chains from one sample, sequenced in a study of T cell responses to AZD1222 COVID-19 vaccine. Measured with immunoSEQ multiplex PCR; TCRdb has only the in-frame clones, and not every one. The sample records 85,000 or so clones, just under 90% being singletons. This specimen was peripheral blood, taken on day 0 of AZD1222 vaccination. The receptors derive from an adult in good health. The CDR3 runs from the conserved cysteine through the conserved F or W. The D gene is left open where the match is weak. Clone size is not always given. Where it is, it says once, few, many or a class for expanded clones.

j_call	clone_size	d_call	v_call	cdr3_nt	cdr3_aa
TRBJ2-7	.	.	TRBV10-1	TGCGCCAGCAGTGAGGACAGGAGTGGCTCCTACGAGCAGTACTTC	CASSEDRSGSYEQYF
TRBJ1-2	.	.	TRBV10-3	TGTGCCGCCCTTCCCGAGGGGATTTCGTACGGCTACACCTTC	CAALPEGISYGYTF
TRBJ1-1	.	.	TRBV28	TGTGCCAGCAGTTTACGGCCAACCGGGAGGCCTTGGGACACTGAAGCTTTCTTT	CASSLRPTGRPWDTEAFF
TRBJ1-3	.	.	TRBV19	TGTGCCAGTAGACGCGGGGGGTACGGAAACACCATATATTTT	CASRRGGYGNTIYF
TRBJ1-1	.	.	TRBV2	TGTGCCAGCAGTTTGGGGGGGGCACGTGAAGCTTTCTTT	CASSLGGAREAFF
TRBJ1-2	.	TRBD1	TRBV11-3	TGTGCCAGCAGCCCTACAGGGGGCTCTGGCTACACCTTC	CASSPTGGSGYTF
TRBJ1-1	.	.	TRBV7-3	TGTGCCAGCAGCGCCACTCTGAACACTGAAGCTTTCTTT	CASSATLNTEAFF
TRBJ2-1	.	TRBD2	TRBV19	TGTGCCAGTAGCCCGGGACTAGCCAATGAGCAGTTCTTC	CASSPGLANEQFF
TRBJ1-5	.	TRBD1	TRBV6-2/TRBV6-3	TGTGCCAGCAGTTATAGAGGGGGCTGGCAGCCCCAGCATTTT	CASSYRGGWQPQHF
TRBJ2-7	.	TRBD1	TRBV5-6	TGTGCCAGCAGCTTGTGGTACGACAGGGGGCTATACGAGCAGTACTTC	CASSLWYDRGLYEQYF
TRBJ2-7	.	.	TRBV5-8	TGTGCCAGCAGCCGCATGCAGAAGCCCTACGAGCAGTACTTC	CASSRMQKPYEQYF
TRBJ2-2	.	.	TRBV9	TGTGCCAGCAGCGTAGTCGGTACTCTCCTGCCCGGGGAGCTGTTTTTT	CASSVVGTLLPGELFF
TRBJ1-1	.	.	TRBV5-1	TGCGCCAGCAGCTACACCGGGACGGTGAACACTGAAGCTTTCTTT	CASSYTGTVNTEAFF
TRBJ2-3	once	TRBD2	TRBV30	TGTGCCTGGAGTACCCAAGAGGGACTACCGCAGTATTTT	CAWSTQEGLPQYF
TRBJ2-1	.	TRBD2	TRBV7-2	TGTGCCAGCAGCTCACACTCGAGCGGGGGCTACAATGAGCAGTTCTTC	CASSSHSSGGYNEQFF
TRBJ1-4	.	TRBD1	TRBV9	TGTGCCAGCGGAGGGGGACAGGGACCGTCTGCGGGAAGTGCAACTAATGAAAAACTGTTTTTT	CASGGGQGPSAGSATNEKLFF
TRBJ2-5	.	.	TRBV29-1	TGCAGCGTTGATGGGGACGACCAAGAGACCCAGTACTTC	CSVDGDDQETQYF
TRBJ2-7	once	.	TRBV5-6	TGTGCCAGCAGCTGGAAAGCCTACGAGCAGTACTTC	CASSWKAYEQYF
TRBJ2-1	.	TRBD2	TRBV6-2/TRBV6-3	TGTGCCAGCAGTTACTCGATCGGTAGCGGGGGGGCAACGAATGAGCAGTTCTTC	CASSYSIGSGGATNEQFF
TRBJ2-7	.	.	TRBV5-4	TGTGCCAGCAGCTTACCCACATACTCCTACGAGCAGTACTTC	CASSLPTYSYEQYF